The clone carrying this T cell receptor (beta chain) was observed at least ten times. Its antigen is as yet unknown. Preparation of the TCRbeta library used unique molecular identifiers. Each CDR3 protein is one row after TCRdb ran MiXCR on the PCR reads. The table records around 440,000 distinct CDR3 sequences, over 9.5% of them present only once. Germline-derived CDR1 and CDR2 are SGHTA and FQGNSA. Trimming removed 8 bases from V and 2 bases from J; junction bases left unmatched: 7. The CDR3 sequence is 15 residues long. These data are taken from a study of T-cell reconstitution after alpha-beta-depleted transplantation in children. Broader study findings: T-cell counts and diversity at one year following transplant were attributed mainly to newly produced T cells. It was reported that alpha-beta T cells came from several hundred expanded graft clones (about two months after transplant).

Here the sequenced sample was PBMCs, taken before TCRalphabeta/CD19-depleted stem cell transplant. This receptor was identified in a child aged 2-15 years with inherited bone marrow failure, due to receive a stem cell transplant. The chain recombines TRBV7-2 with TRBJ2-7, with 12 bases fitting TRBD2. The CDR3 DNA reads as TGTGCCAGCGGGCTAGCGGGAGGGCTAGCCTACGAGCAGTACTTC. Protein: CASGLAGGLAYEQYF.